This entry is about one T cell receptor beta chain. Original processing methods: ImmunoSEQ supplied junction-only sequences lacking quality scores, so filtering was different. Method: immunoSEQ multiplex PCR; TCRdb's copy keeps in-frame clones and lacks some. V and J calls plus clone size are reproduced from that table; the DNA served to infer D and trimming. Of about 480,000 clones listed, about four fifths are singletons. This entry comes from a study of shared clonotypes between healthy human individuals. The sequence was collected from a middle-aged woman in good health. Some clones in this sample may be carry-over from other donors' samples. The sample was PBMCs.

The chain's CDR3 is CASSLEGSNSPLHF. In DNA, the CDR3 is TGCGCCAGCAGCTTGGAGGGAAGCAATTCACCCCTCCACTTT. The rearrangement links TRBV5-1 to TRBJ1-6; D unclear. The V end lost 0 bases, the J end lost 7 bases, and 8 bases lay between the germline ends. This CDR3 region has 14 residues. Germline V CDR1 and CDR2: SGHRS, YFSETQ.